This TCR beta chain came from a study of cytomegalovirus exposure and HLA in healthy donors (dated by TCRdb to the late 2010s). In the study overall: A later analysis indicated that the 95 to 150 validation repertoires were generated on the platform also employed for the 700 or so repertoires of the first cohort. The aim of the study was to test whether cataloging public T cell receptors could identify signatures of past pathogen exposure. In addition to the first cohort of 666 subjects, a separate validation cohort of some 120 different subjects was used. High-throughput TCR immunosequencing, statistical association of individual TCRs with disease status, and machine learning were combined to predict cytomegalovirus infection status.

Donors formed part of the validation cohort, which comprised 120 subjects and was distinct from the first cohort of over 500 subjects. A note on this clone: Its antigen is currently not known. Base-call qualities are not available, and no considerably larger clone is one nucleotide away.

As encoded in the germline V gene (reference sequence), CDR1 is SGHKS while CDR2 is YYEKEE. V trim: 0 bases; J trim: 2 bases; unmatched bases: 2. From cysteine to phenylalanine, the CDR3 is 15 amino acids long. The retained sequence is limited to the CDR3, 45 bases, with the frame set at the first base. General conclusions and limits of the study: In vitro tests confirmed that a few of the cytomegalovirus-associated TCR beta chains recognize cytomegalovirus antigens. The authors suggested that the approach could potentially be extended to other disease states and immunological phenotypes. A total of 150 to 200 TCR beta chains were listed by the study as associated with cytomegalovirus. Most TCR sequences were seen in very few donors, while some public TCRs were found in many individuals. Subsequent analysis determined that TCRs grouped into clusters in the first cohort also showed a tendency toward co-occurrence across the 120 validation repertoires, and approximately 94% of cluster scores exceeded 0. The validation cohort had no HLA typing available for a later analysis, so co-occurrence within that cohort was assessed over all 120 or so repertoires. The classifier was reported to diagnose cytomegalovirus status with high specificity and sensitivity in both the original and validation cohorts.

Receptors were amplified or captured by the immunoSEQ multiplex PCR assay. The published analysis was carried out like this. A statistical classification framework was built to diagnose cytomegalovirus status from the catalog of TCR beta chain sequences. As stored in TCRdb, this immuneACCESS dataset retains in-frame rearrangements with V and J assigned. A fraction of the clones does not appear; measured against another copy, unresolved V genes explain less than half of the discrepancy, and the remainder lacks a known reason. V and J calls and clone size come straight from that table; D and trimming were deduced from the DNA. Within this sample are 130,000 to 150,000 clones, with 80% to 95% of them counted one time only. The ten largest clonotypes hold 0.6% to 0.8% of the sample.

The sequence links TRBV5-5 to TRBJ2-3; 8 bases in the middle match TRBD2. This TCR was sampled from a man aged 18 to 35 in good health and CMV-seronegative. The specimen sequenced was PBMCs. The CDR3 amino acid sequence is: CASSLAGGPTDTQYF. The nucleotide sequence is given as TGTGCCAGCAGCTTGGCGGGGGGGCCCACAGATACGCAGTATTTT.